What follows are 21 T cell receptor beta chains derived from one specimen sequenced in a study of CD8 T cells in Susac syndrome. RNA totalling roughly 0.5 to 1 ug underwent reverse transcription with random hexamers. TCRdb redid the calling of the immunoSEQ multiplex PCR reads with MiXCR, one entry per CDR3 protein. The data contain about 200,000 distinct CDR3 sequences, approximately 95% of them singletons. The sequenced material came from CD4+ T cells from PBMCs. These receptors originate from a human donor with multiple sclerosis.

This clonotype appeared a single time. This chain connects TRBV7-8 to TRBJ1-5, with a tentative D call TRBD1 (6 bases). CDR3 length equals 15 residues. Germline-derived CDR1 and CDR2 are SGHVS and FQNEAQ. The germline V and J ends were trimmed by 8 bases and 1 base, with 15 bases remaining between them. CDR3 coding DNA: TGTGCCAGCGCTCGGGGGGCGGGGAGCAATCAGCCCCAGCATTTT. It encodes CASARGAGSNQPQHF.

The CDR3 is CASRRGTHWGETQYF. CDR3 DNA: TGTGCCAGCAGGCGAGGGACCCACTGGGGAGAGACCCAGTACTTC. This chain links TRBV7-2 with TRBJ2-5; D possibly matches TRBD1 or TRBD2 (5 bases each). V shed 6 bases and J shed 4 bases, with 18 bases lying between them. This CDR3 region has 15 residues. CDR1 and CDR2 (germline): SGHTA, FQGNSA.

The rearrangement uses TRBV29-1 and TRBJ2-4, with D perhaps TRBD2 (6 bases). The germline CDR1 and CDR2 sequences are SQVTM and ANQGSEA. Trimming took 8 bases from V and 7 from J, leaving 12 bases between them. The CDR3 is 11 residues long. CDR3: CSPDGGNIQYF. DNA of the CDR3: TGCAGCCCCGACGGAGGGAACATTCAGTACTTC.

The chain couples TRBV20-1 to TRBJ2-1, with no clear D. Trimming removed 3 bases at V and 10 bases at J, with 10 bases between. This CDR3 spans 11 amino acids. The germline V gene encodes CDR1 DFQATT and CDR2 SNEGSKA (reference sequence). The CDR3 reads CSASADLEQFF. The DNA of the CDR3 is TGCAGTGCTAGCGCTGACCTCGAGCAGTTCTTC.

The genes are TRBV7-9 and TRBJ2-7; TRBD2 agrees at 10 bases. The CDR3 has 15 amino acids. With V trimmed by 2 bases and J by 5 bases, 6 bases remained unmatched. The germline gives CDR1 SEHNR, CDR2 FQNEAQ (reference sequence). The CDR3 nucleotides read TGTGCCAGCAGCTTACGGAGCGGGGGGGGCGACGAGCAGTACTTC. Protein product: CASSLRSGGGDEQYF.

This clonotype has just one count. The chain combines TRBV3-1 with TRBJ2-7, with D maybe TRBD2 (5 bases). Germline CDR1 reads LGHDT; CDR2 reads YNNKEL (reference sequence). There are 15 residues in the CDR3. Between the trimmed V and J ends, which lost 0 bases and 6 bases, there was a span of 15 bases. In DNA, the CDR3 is TGTGCCAGCAGCCAAGATTGGAGGCTAGCCAGCGAGCAGTACTTC. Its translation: CASSQDWRLASEQYF.

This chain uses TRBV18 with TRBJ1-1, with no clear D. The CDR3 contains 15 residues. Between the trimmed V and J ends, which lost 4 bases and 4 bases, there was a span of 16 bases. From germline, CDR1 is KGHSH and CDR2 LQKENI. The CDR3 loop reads CASSLGNGLSTEAFF. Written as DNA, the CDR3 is TGTGCCAGCTCACTAGGAAACGGGTTGAGCACTGAAGCTTTCTTT. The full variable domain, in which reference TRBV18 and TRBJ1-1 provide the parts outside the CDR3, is NAGVMQNPRHLVRRRGQEARLRCSPMKGHSHVYWYRQLPEEGLKFMVYLQKENIIDESGMPKERFSAEFPKEGPSILRIQQVVRGDSAAYFCASSLGNGLSTEAFFGQGTRLTVV.

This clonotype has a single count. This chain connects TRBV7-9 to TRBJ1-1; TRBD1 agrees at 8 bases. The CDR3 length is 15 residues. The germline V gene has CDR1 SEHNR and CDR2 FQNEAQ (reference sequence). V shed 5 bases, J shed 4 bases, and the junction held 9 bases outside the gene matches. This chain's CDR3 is CASSPDRGEGTEAFF. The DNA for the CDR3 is TGTGCCAGCAGCCCCGACAGGGGCGAGGGCACTGAAGCTTTCTTT.

The CDR3 protein is CSARDTPSQGEDYGYTF. CDR3 DNA sequence: TGCAGTGCTAGAGATACCCCATCACAGGGAGAAGACTATGGCTACACCTTC. This chain joins TRBV20-1 and TRBJ1-2; D perhaps matches TRBD1 (6 bases). CDR3 size: 17 residues. Germline V gives CDR1 DFQATT, CDR2 SNEGSKA (reference sequence). Trimming stripped 0 bases from V and 3 bases from J, with 20 bases between.

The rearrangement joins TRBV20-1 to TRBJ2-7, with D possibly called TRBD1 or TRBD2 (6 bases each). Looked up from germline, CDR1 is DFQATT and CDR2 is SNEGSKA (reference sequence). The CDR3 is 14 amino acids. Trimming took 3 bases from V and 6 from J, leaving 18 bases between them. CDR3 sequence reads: CSASRGLGPGEQYF. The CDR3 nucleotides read TGCAGTGCTAGCAGGGGACTGGGGCCTGGCGAGCAGTACTTC.

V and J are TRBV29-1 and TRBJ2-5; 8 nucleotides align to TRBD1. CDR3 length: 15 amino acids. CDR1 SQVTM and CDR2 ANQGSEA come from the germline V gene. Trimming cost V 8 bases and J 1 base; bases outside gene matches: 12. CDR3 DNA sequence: TGCAGCTCCATCCGGACAGGGAGTCCCCAAGAGACCCAGTACTTC. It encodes CSSIRTGSPQETQYF.

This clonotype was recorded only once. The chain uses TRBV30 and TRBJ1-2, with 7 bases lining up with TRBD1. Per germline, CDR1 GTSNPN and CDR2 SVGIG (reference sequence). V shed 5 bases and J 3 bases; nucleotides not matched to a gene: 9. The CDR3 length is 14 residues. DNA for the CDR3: TGTGCCTGGTCACATAACAGGGGCGACTATGGCTACACCTTC. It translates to CAWSHNRGDYGYTF.

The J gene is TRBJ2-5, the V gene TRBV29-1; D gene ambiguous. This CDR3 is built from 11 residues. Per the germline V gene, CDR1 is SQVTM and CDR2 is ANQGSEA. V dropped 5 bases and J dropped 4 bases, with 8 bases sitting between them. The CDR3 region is CSVSVTETQYF. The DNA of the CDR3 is TGCAGCGTTTCCGTGACAGAGACCCAGTACTTC. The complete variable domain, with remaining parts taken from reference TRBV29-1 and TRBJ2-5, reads SAVISQKPSRDICQRGTSLTIQCQVDSQVTMMFWYRQQPGQSLTLIATANQGSEATYESGFVIDKFPISRPNLTFSTLTVSNMSPEDSSIYLCSVSVTETQYFGPGTRLLVL.

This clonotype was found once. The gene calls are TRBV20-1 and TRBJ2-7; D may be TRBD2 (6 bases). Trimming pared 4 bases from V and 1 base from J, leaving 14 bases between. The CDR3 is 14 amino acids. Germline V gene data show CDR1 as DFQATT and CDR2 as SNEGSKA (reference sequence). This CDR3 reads CSAKPGGPSYEQYF. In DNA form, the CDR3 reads TGCAGTGCTAAACCCGGGGGTCCTTCCTACGAGCAGTACTTC.

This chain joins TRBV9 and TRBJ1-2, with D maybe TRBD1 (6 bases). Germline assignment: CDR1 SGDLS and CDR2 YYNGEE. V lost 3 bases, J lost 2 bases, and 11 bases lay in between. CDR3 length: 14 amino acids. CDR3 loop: CASSGNRVNYGYTF. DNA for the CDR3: TGTGCCAGCAGCGGCAACAGGGTAAACTATGGCTACACCTTC.

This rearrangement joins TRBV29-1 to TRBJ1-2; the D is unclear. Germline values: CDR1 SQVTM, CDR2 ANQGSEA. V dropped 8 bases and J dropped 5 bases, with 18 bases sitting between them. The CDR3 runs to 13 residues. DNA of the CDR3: TGCAGCATGAGTAGAGGAGATGTGTATGGCTACACCTTC. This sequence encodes CSMSRGDVYGYTF.

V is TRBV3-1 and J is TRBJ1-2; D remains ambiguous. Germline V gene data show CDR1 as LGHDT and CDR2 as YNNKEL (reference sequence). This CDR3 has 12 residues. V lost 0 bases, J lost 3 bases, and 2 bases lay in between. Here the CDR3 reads CASSQEYYGYTF. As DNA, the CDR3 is TGTGCCAGCAGCCAAGAGTACTATGGCTACACCTTC.

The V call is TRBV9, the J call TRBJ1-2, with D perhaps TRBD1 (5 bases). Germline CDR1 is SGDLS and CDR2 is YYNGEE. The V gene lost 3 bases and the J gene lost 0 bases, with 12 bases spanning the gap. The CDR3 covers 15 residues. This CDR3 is CASSEGPNPNYGYTF. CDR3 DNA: TGTGCCAGCAGCGAGGGGCCCAATCCTAACTATGGCTACACCTTC.

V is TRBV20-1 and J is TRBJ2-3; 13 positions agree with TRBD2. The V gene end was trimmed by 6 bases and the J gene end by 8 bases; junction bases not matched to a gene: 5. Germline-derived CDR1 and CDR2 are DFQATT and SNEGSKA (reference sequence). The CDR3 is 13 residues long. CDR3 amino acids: CSARLAGGITQYF. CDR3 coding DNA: TGCAGTGCCCGACTAGCGGGGGGAATTACGCAGTATTTT.

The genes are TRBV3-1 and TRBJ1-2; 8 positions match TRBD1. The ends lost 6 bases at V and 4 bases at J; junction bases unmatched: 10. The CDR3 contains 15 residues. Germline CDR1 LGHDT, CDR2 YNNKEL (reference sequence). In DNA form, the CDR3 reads TGTGCCAGCAGAAACCAGGGGGCGCCAAGCTATGGCTACACCTTC. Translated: CASRNQGAPSYGYTF.

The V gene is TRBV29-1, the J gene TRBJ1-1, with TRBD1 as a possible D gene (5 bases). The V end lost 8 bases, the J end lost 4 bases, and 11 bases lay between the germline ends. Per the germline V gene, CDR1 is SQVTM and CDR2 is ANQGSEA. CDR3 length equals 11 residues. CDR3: CSSRGGTEAFF. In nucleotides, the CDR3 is TGCAGCTCCCGGGGGGGCACTGAAGCTTTCTTT.